This T cell receptor (beta chain) emerged from a study of blood T cell repertoires in COVID-19. The wider study: Sites across the United States, Italy and Spain contributed samples from acute and convalescent COVID-19.

Only in-frame clones appear in the TCRdb table, and some are missing; sequencing was by immunoSEQ multiplex PCR. The sample consists of 90,000 to 100,000 clones, about 81% of them appearing once. The CDR3 is made up of 15 amino acids. The germline gives CDR1 SGHTA, CDR2 FQGTGA. V trimming: 5 bases; J trimming: 4 bases; junction bases outside the gene matches: 6. The sequencing input was peripheral blood. The V call is TRBV7-3, the J call TRBJ2-1; 9 nucleotides align to TRBD2. The sequence derives from a man in his 60s with acute or convalescent COVID-19. The CDR3 here is CASSLDSGGYNEQFF. CDR3 DNA sequence: TGTGCCAGCAGCCTTGATAGCGGGGGTTACAATGAGCAGTTCTTC.